Listed below are T cell receptor beta chains from one sample, sequenced in a study of blood T cell repertoires in COVID-19. Some clones are missing from TCRdb's copy, which holds only in-frame ones; the method was immunoSEQ multiplex PCR. Among about 110,000 clones listed, 80% to 90% were seen once. The sequenced material came from peripheral blood. The receptors here all came from a woman in her sixties or seventies with acute or convalescent COVID-19. The CDR3 runs from the conserved cysteine through the conserved F or W. D genes are given only for firm matches. Not all rows give a size; the values are once, few, many and, for expanded clones, a class.

J gene: TRBJ2-2; D gene: -; V gene: TRBV9; clone size: -; CDR3 protein: CASSPRTGVRTGELFF; CDR3 DNA: TGTGCCAGCAGCCCTCGGACGGGAGTACGAACCGGGGAGCTGTTTTTT
J gene: TRBJ1-1; D gene: TRBD1; V gene: TRBV5-5; clone size: -; CDR3 protein: CASSSRDRGVTEAFF; CDR3 DNA: TGTGCCAGCAGCTCGAGGGACAGGGGGGTCACTGAAGCTTTCTTT
J gene: TRBJ1-3; D gene: TRBD1; V gene: TRBV6-8; clone size: -; CDR3 protein: CASSSGQVQSSGNTIYF; CDR3 DNA: TGTGCCAGCAGTTCAGGACAGGTTCAAAGCTCTGGAAACACCATATATTTT
J gene: TRBJ2-1; D gene: -; V gene: TRBV28; clone size: -; CDR3 protein: CASSLVPSSYNEQFF; CDR3 DNA: TGTGCCAGCAGTTTAGTCCCTAGTTCCTACAATGAGCAGTTCTTC
J gene: TRBJ2-7; D gene: TRBD2; V gene: TRBV4-2; clone size: -; CDR3 protein: CASSQDSGRSHYEQYF; CDR3 DNA: TGTGCCAGCAGCCAGGATAGCGGGAGGTCGCACTACGAGCAGTACTTC
J gene: TRBJ2-7; D gene: -; V gene: TRBV12-3/TRBV12-4; clone size: -; CDR3 protein: CASSSWAYEQYF; CDR3 DNA: TGTGCCAGCAGTTCTTGGGCTTACGAGCAGTACTTC
J gene: TRBJ1-2; D gene: -; V gene: TRBV4-1; clone size: -; CDR3 protein: CASSQDSGSNYGYTF; CDR3 DNA: TGCGCCAGCAGCCAAGATTCAGGTTCTAACTATGGCTACACCTTC
J gene: TRBJ2-3; D gene: -; V gene: TRBV20-1; clone size: -; CDR3 protein: CSASGADSEYGDTQYF; CDR3 DNA: TGCAGTGCTAGTGGGGCGGATAGCGAGTATGGTGATACGCAGTATTTT
J gene: TRBJ1-2; D gene: TRBD1; V gene: TRBV28; clone size: once; CDR3 protein: CASSFWGQGLDYGYTF; CDR3 DNA: TGTGCCAGCAGTTTCTGGGGACAGGGGTTGGACTATGGCTACACCTTC
J gene: TRBJ2-2; D gene: TRBD2; V gene: TRBV6-5; clone size: few; CDR3 protein: CASSYGLAGTGELFF; CDR3 DNA: TGTGCCAGCAGTTACGGGTTAGCGGGAACCGGGGAGCTGTTTTTT
J gene: TRBJ2-1; D gene: -; V gene: TRBV28; clone size: -; CDR3 protein: CASSQEGGSYNEQFF; CDR3 DNA: TGTGCCAGCAGTCAAGAAGGGGGATCCTACAATGAGCAGTTCTTC
J gene: TRBJ2-2; D gene: TRBD2; V gene: TRBV7-2; clone size: -; CDR3 protein: CASSLAAGGYTGELFF; CDR3 DNA: TGTGCCAGCAGCTTAGCAGCGGGGGGCTACACCGGGGAGCTGTTTTTT
J gene: TRBJ2-1; D gene: -; V gene: TRBV6-1; clone size: once; CDR3 protein: CASSEQGQTYNEQFF; CDR3 DNA: TGTGCCAGCAGTGAACAGGGCCAAACCTACAATGAGCAGTTCTTC
J gene: TRBJ2-5; D gene: TRBD2; V gene: TRBV7-2; clone size: -; CDR3 protein: CASSLVWAGEETQYF; CDR3 DNA: TGTGCCAGCAGCTTAGTTTGGGCGGGAGAAGAGACCCAGTACTTC
J gene: TRBJ1-1; D gene: TRBD1; V gene: TRBV4-1; clone size: -; CDR3 protein: CASSYDRGLMNTEAFF; CDR3 DNA: TGCGCCAGCAGCTATGACAGGGGTCTTATGAACACTGAAGCTTTCTTT
J gene: TRBJ2-7; D gene: -; V gene: TRBV9; clone size: -; CDR3 protein: CASSVLDSLSYEQYF; CDR3 DNA: TGTGCCAGCAGCGTCCTGGACAGTCTCTCCTACGAGCAGTACTTC
J gene: TRBJ2-7; D gene: -; V gene: TRBV12-5; clone size: -; CDR3 protein: CASGLELSTGKNF; CDR3 DNA: TGTGCTAGTGGTTTGGAGTTGAGTACAGGGAAAAACTTC
J gene: TRBJ2-1; D gene: TRBD2; V gene: TRBV5-4; clone size: -; CDR3 protein: CASSWGGLDNEQFF; CDR3 DNA: TGTGCCAGCAGCTGGGGAGGGCTGGACAATGAGCAGTTCTTC
J gene: TRBJ2-7; D gene: -; V gene: TRBV7-2; clone size: -; CDR3 protein: CASSSTNLGEQYF; CDR3 DNA: TGTGCCAGCAGCTCGACTAATCTTGGGGAGCAGTACTTC
J gene: TRBJ1-5; D gene: -; V gene: TRBV3-1/TRBV3-2; clone size: -; CDR3 protein: CASSDGHRNQPQHF; CDR3 DNA: TGTGCCAGCAGCGATGGACACCGCAATCAGCCCCAGCATTTT
J gene: TRBJ2-7; D gene: TRBD2; V gene: TRBV6-6; clone size: -; CDR3 protein: CASSSAGGVEQYF; CDR3 DNA: TGTGCCAGCAGTTCAGCGGGAGGGGTCGAGCAGTACTTC
J gene: TRBJ1-2; D gene: TRBD1; V gene: TRBV6-6; clone size: -; CDR3 protein: CAIRGDSYYGYTF; CDR3 DNA: TGTGCCATCAGGGGGGACAGCTATTATGGCTACACCTTC
J gene: TRBJ1-2; D gene: -; V gene: TRBV19; clone size: -; CDR3 protein: CASSMEGRNYGYTF; CDR3 DNA: TGTGCCAGTAGTATGGAGGGGCGTAACTATGGCTACACCTTC
J gene: TRBJ1-4; D gene: TRBD1; V gene: TRBV29-1; clone size: -; CDR3 protein: CSSGQARLFF; CDR3 DNA: TGCAGCTCGGGACAGGCGAGACTGTTTTTT
J gene: TRBJ2-1; D gene: -; V gene: TRBV28; clone size: few; CDR3 protein: CASSFALGGEQFF; CDR3 DNA: TGTGCCAGCAGTTTCGCCTTAGGCGGCGAGCAGTTCTTC
J gene: TRBJ1-4; D gene: TRBD1; V gene: TRBV2; clone size: -; CDR3 protein: CASRAGTGDGEKLFF; CDR3 DNA: TGTGCCAGCAGAGCCGGGACAGGGGATGGTGAAAAACTGTTTTTT
J gene: TRBJ1-1; D gene: -; V gene: TRBV5-1; clone size: -; CDR3 protein: CASRVPERTEAFF; CDR3 DNA: TGCGCCAGCCGGGTACCAGAGAGGACTGAAGCTTTCTTT
J gene: TRBJ2-3; D gene: -; V gene: TRBV29-1; clone size: -; CDR3 protein: CSVEGASTDTQYF; CDR3 DNA: TGCAGCGTTGAAGGGGCTAGCACAGATACGCAGTATTTT
J gene: TRBJ1-3; D gene: TRBD1; V gene: TRBV10-1; clone size: -; CDR3 protein: CASSESDRVNTIYF; CDR3 DNA: TGCGCCAGCAGTGAGTCGGACAGGGTCAACACCATATATTTT
J gene: TRBJ1-5; D gene: -; V gene: TRBV19; clone size: once; CDR3 protein: CASTGVGNQPQHF; CDR3 DNA: TGTGCCAGTACAGGGGTCGGCAATCAGCCCCAGCATTTT
J gene: TRBJ2-1; D gene: TRBD2; V gene: TRBV18; clone size: -; CDR3 protein: CASSPGFSGGSYNEQFF; CDR3 DNA: TGTGCCAGCTCACCGGGGTTTAGCGGGGGCTCTTACAATGAGCAGTTCTTC
J gene: TRBJ2-5; D gene: -; V gene: TRBV4-2; clone size: -; CDR3 protein: CASSQEWPLQETQYF; CDR3 DNA: TGTGCCAGCAGCCAAGAGTGGCCCCTCCAAGAGACCCAGTACTTC
J gene: TRBJ2-1; D gene: -; V gene: TRBV7-3; clone size: -; CDR3 protein: CASSLERSGEQFF; CDR3 DNA: TGTGCCAGCAGCTTAGAGCGGTCCGGTGAGCAGTTCTTC
J gene: TRBJ2-1; D gene: -; V gene: TRBV4-3; clone size: -; CDR3 protein: CASSQVAGEGEQFF; CDR3 DNA: TGCGCCAGCAGCCAAGTGGCAGGGGAGGGTGAGCAGTTCTTC
J gene: TRBJ2-1; D gene: -; V gene: TRBV19; clone size: few; CDR3 protein: CASSVTSSNEQFF; CDR3 DNA: TGTGCCAGTAGTGTAACTAGCTCCAATGAGCAGTTCTTC
J gene: TRBJ2-2; D gene: -; V gene: TRBV6-5; clone size: few; CDR3 protein: CASSTGPGELFF; CDR3 DNA: TGTGCCAGCAGTACAGGGCCGGGGGAGCTGTTTTTT
J gene: TRBJ1-6; D gene: TRBD1; V gene: TRBV5-1; clone size: -; CDR3 protein: CASRPTGGLSPLHF; CDR3 DNA: TGCGCCAGCAGGCCGACAGGGGGGCTTTCACCCCTCCACTTT
J gene: TRBJ1-1; D gene: TRBD1; V gene: TRBV5-8; clone size: -; CDR3 protein: CASPEDREGESEAFF; CDR3 DNA: TGTGCCAGCCCCGAGGACAGGGAGGGAGAATCCGAAGCTTTCTTT
J gene: TRBJ2-1; D gene: -; V gene: TRBV4-3; clone size: once; CDR3 protein: CASSATGYNEQFF; CDR3 DNA: TGCGCCAGCAGCGCTACAGGGTACAATGAGCAGTTCTTC
J gene: TRBJ1-6; D gene: -; V gene: TRBV5-4; clone size: -; CDR3 protein: CASSSSGRSNSPLHF; CDR3 DNA: TGTGCCAGCAGCTCATCCGGGAGAAGTAATTCACCCCTCCACTTT
J gene: TRBJ1-4; D gene: -; V gene: TRBV7-6; clone size: -; CDR3 protein: CASSANWGPNEKLFF; CDR3 DNA: TGTGCCAGCAGCGCCAATTGGGGGCCCAATGAAAAACTGTTTTTT
J gene: TRBJ1-2; D gene: TRBD1; V gene: TRBV5-1; clone size: once; CDR3 protein: CASSSGQGYGYTF; CDR3 DNA: TGCGCCAGCAGCTCAGGACAGGGCTATGGCTACACCTTC
J gene: TRBJ2-5; D gene: -; V gene: TRBV3-1/TRBV3-2; clone size: -; CDR3 protein: CASKREAPQETRYF; CDR3 DNA: TGTGCCAGCAAAAGGGAGGCCCCCCAAGAGACCCGGTACTTC
J gene: TRBJ1-5; D gene: -; V gene: TRBV20-1; clone size: -; CDR3 protein: CSASREGEMNQPQHF; CDR3 DNA: TGCAGTGCTAGTCGGGAGGGGGAGATGAATCAGCCCCAGCATTTT
J gene: TRBJ2-5; D gene: -; V gene: TRBV19; clone size: -; CDR3 protein: CASRAAAATQETQYF; CDR3 DNA: TGTGCCAGTAGAGCTGCGGCGGCCACACAAGAGACCCAGTACTTC
J gene: TRBJ2-1; D gene: TRBD2; V gene: TRBV5-4; clone size: -; CDR3 protein: CASSWTSGSVDEQFF; CDR3 DNA: TGTGCCAGCAGCTGGACTAGCGGGAGTGTCGATGAGCAGTTCTTC
J gene: TRBJ2-2; D gene: TRBD2; V gene: TRBV30; clone size: -; CDR3 protein: CAWSGLAGLNTGELFF; CDR3 DNA: TGTGCCTGGAGTGGTCTAGCGGGGCTCAACACCGGGGAGCTGTTTTTT
J gene: TRBJ2-1; D gene: -; V gene: TRBV6-5; clone size: -; CDR3 protein: CASRSRDYNEQFF; CDR3 DNA: TGTGCCAGCAGGAGCAGGGATTACAATGAGCAGTTCTTC
J gene: TRBJ2-1; D gene: TRBD2; V gene: TRBV11-3; clone size: -; CDR3 protein: CASSLGGLAGPNEQFF; CDR3 DNA: TGTGCCAGCAGCTTAGGCGGCCTAGCGGGGCCCAATGAGCAGTTCTTC
J gene: TRBJ2-4; D gene: -; V gene: TRBV5-8; clone size: -; CDR3 protein: CASGQPGIPPKNIQYF; CDR3 DNA: TGTGCCAGCGGTCAACCGGGGATCCCGCCCAAAAACATTCAGTACTTC
J gene: TRBJ2-1; D gene: -; V gene: TRBV11-2; clone size: few; CDR3 protein: CASSLSRNEQFF; CDR3 DNA: TGTGCCAGCAGCTTATCCAGGAATGAGCAGTTCTTC
J gene: TRBJ2-2; D gene: -; V gene: TRBV7-9; clone size: few; CDR3 protein: CASSNPGTGPGELFF; CDR3 DNA: TGTGCCAGCAGCAACCCCGGGACTGGGCCCGGGGAGCTGTTTTTT
J gene: TRBJ2-7; D gene: -; V gene: TRBV28; clone size: -; CDR3 protein: CASSLSRGDSEQYF; CDR3 DNA: TGTGCCAGCAGTTTATCCAGGGGCGATTCCGAGCAGTACTTC
J gene: TRBJ1-3; D gene: -; V gene: TRBV6-5; clone size: -; CDR3 protein: CASTKGVSGNTIYF; CDR3 DNA: TGTGCCAGCACCAAGGGGGTATCTGGAAACACCATATATTTT
J gene: TRBJ2-1; D gene: -; V gene: TRBV4-3; clone size: -; CDR3 protein: CASSQGGGNLYNEQFF; CDR3 DNA: TGCGCCAGCAGCCAAGGAGGCGGGAATCTCTACAATGAGCAGTTCTTC
J gene: TRBJ2-1; D gene: -; V gene: TRBV29-1; clone size: -; CDR3 protein: CSALSYISYNEQFF; CDR3 DNA: TGCAGCGCCCTGTCCTATATCTCCTACAATGAGCAGTTCTTC
J gene: TRBJ2-1; D gene: TRBD1; V gene: TRBV11-2; clone size: -; CDR3 protein: CASSPGTGGYNEQFF; CDR3 DNA: TGTGCCAGCAGCCCCGGGACAGGGGGCTACAATGAGCAGTTCTTC